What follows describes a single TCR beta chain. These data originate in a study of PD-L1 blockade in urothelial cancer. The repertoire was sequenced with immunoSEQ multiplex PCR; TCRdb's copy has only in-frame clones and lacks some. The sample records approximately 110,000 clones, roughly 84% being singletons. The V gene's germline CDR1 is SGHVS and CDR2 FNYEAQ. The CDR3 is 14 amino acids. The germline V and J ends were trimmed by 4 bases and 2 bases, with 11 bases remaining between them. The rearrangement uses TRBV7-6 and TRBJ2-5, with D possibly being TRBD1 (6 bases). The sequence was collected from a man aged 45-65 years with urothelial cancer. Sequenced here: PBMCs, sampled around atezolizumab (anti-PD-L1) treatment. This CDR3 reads CASSSRTEQETQYF. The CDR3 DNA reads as TGTGCCAGCAGCTCCCGGACAGAGCAAGAGACCCAGTACTTC.